Presented here are 12 T cell receptor beta chains from one specimen sequenced in a study of identical twins. Each CDR3 protein gets one entry after TCRdb re-called the 5' RACE reads with MiXCR. This repertoire shows 400,000 to 500,000 distinct CDR3 sequences, more than 13% found once; its top ten account for approximately 1%. These data were also filed under a second study, of yellow fever vaccine responses in identical twins.

Sample: CD4+ T cells sorted from blood. These receptors all come from a woman aged 18-30 years in good health.

This clonotype was counted only a few times. The chain couples TRBV20-1 to TRBJ2-1; a possible D gene is TRBD2 (6 bases). Trimming took 6 bases from V and 10 from J, leaving 13 bases between them. This CDR3 has 11 residues. Germline CDR1 and CDR2: DFQATT and SNEGSKA (reference sequence). The CDR3 DNA sequence: TGCAGTGCAGCCGGGACTGCCGAGCAGTTCTTC. Amino acid sequence: CSAAGTAEQFF.

This clonotype has only a few counts. The chain is built from TRBV29-1 and TRBJ2-3, with TRBD1 matching 8 bases. Germline trimming cut 5 bases from V and 6 bases from J; bases unmatched to any gene: 10. Germline CDR1 reads SQVTM; CDR2 reads ANQGSEA. The CDR3 loop spans 14 amino acids. In DNA form, the CDR3 reads TGCAGCGTTCCCTCTGACAGGGGCGTGGATACGCAGTATTTT. It translates to CSVPSDRGVDTQYF.

The chain combines TRBV20-1 with TRBJ2-5; 11 bases fit TRBD2. Looked up from germline, CDR1 is DFQATT and CDR2 is SNEGSKA (reference sequence). Germline trimming cut 3 bases from V and 4 bases from J; bases unmatched to any gene: 4. CDR3 length equals 14 residues. The CDR3 here is CSASETSGGETQYF. The CDR3 DNA sequence: TGCAGTGCTAGTGAAACTAGCGGGGGAGAGACCCAGTACTTC.

This clonotype was seen a few times. The chain carries TRBV18 and TRBJ2-2, with D unclear. The V gene lost 0 bases and the J gene lost 2 bases, with 7 bases spanning the gap. CDR3 size: 15 residues. CDR1 and CDR2 from the germline V gene are KGHSH and LQKENI. CDR3 in DNA: TGTGCCAGCTCACCACCGTCCCCAAACACCGGGGAGCTGTTTTTT. This sequence encodes CASSPPSPNTGELFF.

V and J are TRBV6-5 and TRBJ2-7; the match to TRBD2 covers 8 bases. The V gene's germline CDR1 is MNHEY and CDR2 SVGAGI. This CDR3 comprises 17 residues. Trimming took 2 bases from V and 3 from J; bases not matched to a gene: 12. In DNA form, the CDR3 reads TGTGCCAGCAGTTACGGGGGGGGCCGGCTAGCGGGCTACGAGCAGTACTTC. Residues: CASSYGGGRLAGYEQYF.

In its sample, this clonotype was seen many times. This chain links TRBV5-1 with TRBJ2-1; D is undetermined. The CDR3 has 15 amino acids. V was pared by 0 bases and J by 6 bases, with 13 bases between. CDR1 SGHRS and CDR2 YFSETQ come from the germline V gene. The CDR3 reads CASSLAGQTLNEQFF. DNA for the CDR3: TGCGCCAGCAGCTTGGCCGGGCAGACTCTCAATGAGCAGTTCTTC. The complete variable domain, with remaining parts taken from reference TRBV5-1 and TRBJ2-1, reads KAGVTQTPRYLIKTRGQQVTLSCSPISGHRSVSWYQQTPGQGLQFLFEYFSETQRNKGNFPGRFSGRQFSNSRSEMNVSTLELGDSALYLCASSLAGQTLNEQFFGPGTRLTVL.

The chain recombines TRBV5-1 with TRBJ2-7; the match to TRBD1 covers 7 bases. Looked up from germline, CDR1 is SGHRS and CDR2 is YFSETQ. V shed 2 bases, J shed 0 bases, and the junction held 8 bases outside the gene matches. The CDR3 totals 16 residues. CDR3 sequence: CASSLTGALSSYEQYF. The CDR3 DNA is TGCGCCAGCAGCTTAACAGGGGCCCTAAGCTCCTACGAGCAGTACTTC.

A few counts support this clonotype. The chain combines TRBV9 with TRBJ2-7; D is ambiguous. The CDR3 spans 14 residues. CDR1 and CDR2 (germline): SGDLS, YYNGEE. With 1 base removed from V and 0 bases from J, the gap between germline ends came to 8 bases. The CDR3 DNA sequence: TGTGCCAGCAGCGTATTGGCAAGCTCCTACGAGCAGTACTTC. As protein: CASSVLASSYEQYF.

The V call is TRBV5-1, the J call TRBJ2-7, with 7 bases fitting TRBD1. The junction had 7 bases not matched to a gene; V was cut back by 4 bases and J by 3 bases. This CDR3 spans 14 amino acids. Germline V gives CDR1 SGHRS, CDR2 YFSETQ. This chain's CDR3 is CASSQGQSFYEQYF. The CDR3 DNA reads TGCGCCAGCAGCCAGGGACAGAGCTTCTACGAGCAGTACTTC.

This clonotype was counted many times. This sequence joins TRBV28 and TRBJ1-2; D is uncertain. V shed 8 bases and J shed 4 bases, with 11 bases lying between them. Germline V gene sequence: CDR1 MDHEN, CDR2 SYDVKM. CDR3 length: 12 amino acids. The CDR3 coding sequence is TGTGCCAGCGGTCCAGCCGGCTATGGCTACACCTTC. Its translation is CASGPAGYGYTF.

The chain joins TRBV5-1 to TRBJ2-5, with no clear D. Germline V gives CDR1 SGHRS, CDR2 YFSETQ. The CDR3 contains 15 residues. Trimming removed 7 bases from V and 3 bases from J, with 19 bases in between. The CDR3 loop reads CASATSLPGEETQYF. CDR3 in DNA: TGCGCCAGCGCGACCTCCCTGCCGGGTGAAGAGACCCAGTACTTC.

V usage is TRBV14 and J usage is TRBJ2-3; possible D gene TRBD1, 6 bases. The V and J ends lost 0 bases and 0 bases respectively, with 10 bases between them. Germline lookup yields CDR1 SGHDN and CDR2 FVKESK. This CDR3 is 16 amino acids long. Written as DNA, the CDR3 is TGTGCCAGCAGCCAAGAACAGGGTTGGAGCACAGATACGCAGTATTTT. Amino acid sequence: CASSQEQGWSTDTQYF.